A single sample gave rise to the 13 T cell receptor beta chains below, sequenced in a study of tumor-infiltrating lymphocytes in oesophageal squamous cell carcinoma. TCRdb used MiXCR to reprocess the PCR reads, holding one entry per CDR3 protein. The sample consists of 15,000 to 25,000 distinct CDR3 sequences, over 40% of them appearing once. Material for sequencing was normal esophageal tissue next to the tumor. Receptors were obtained from a male donor with esophageal squamous cell carcinoma.

This clonotype was seen more than once but under ten times. DNA for the CDR3: TGTGCCAGCAGTTTAGTGGGCAATAACAATGAGCAGTTCTTC. Protein product: CASSLVGNNNEQFF. The chain has TRBV12-3 or TRBV12-4 and TRBJ2-1, with unresolved D. The V gene lost 1 base and the J gene lost 5 bases, with 9 bases spanning the gap. The CDR3 consists of 14 residues.

This clonotype was seen ten or more times. The chain recombines TRBV7-2 with TRBJ2-1; perhaps TRBD2 as D (5 bases). The DNA end is a closer match to TRBJ2-7, so the J assignment may be wrong. CDR1 and CDR2 (germline): SGHTA, FQGNSA. The CDR3 has 19 amino acids. CDR3 DNA: TGTGCCAGCAGCTTAGCGAGAATTGGATTAGGGAGCTCCTACAATGAGCAGTACTTC. It yields the protein CASSLARIGLGSSYNEQYF.

This clonotype was counted many times. Compared with germline, one end of the junction differs, possibly owing to a read error. The rearrangement joins TRBV5-4 to TRBJ2-5, with 9 bases lining up with TRBD1. Per germline, CDR1 SGHNT and CDR2 YYREEE (reference sequence). The CDR3 runs 14 residues. The CDR3 loop is CASSLRTGEETQYF. Here the CDR3 DNA reads TGCGCCAGCAGCTTGAGGACAGGGGAAGAGACCCAGTACTTC. Variable domain in full (rest from reference TRBV5-4 and TRBJ2-5): ETGVTQSPTHLIKTRGQQVTLRCSSQSGHNTVSWYQQALGQGPQFIFQYYREEENGRGNFPPRFSGLQFPNYSSELNVNALELDDSALYLCASSLRTGEETQYFGPGTRLLVL.

This clonotype was detected only a few times. CDR3 loop: CSASRRGDSYEQYF. The CDR3 nucleotides read TGCAGTGCATCCCGACGGGGTGACTCCTACGAGCAGTACTTC. The chain couples TRBV20-1 to TRBJ2-4; tentative D call: TRBD2 (5 bases). The J call is uncertain, as TRBJ2-7 better fits the DNA end. Per germline, CDR1 DFQATT and CDR2 SNEGSKA (reference sequence). The CDR3 is 14 amino acids.

By share of the sample, this clonotype is medium-sized. The chain carries TRBV6-1 and TRBJ2-2; 7 positions match TRBD1. Losses at the gene ends were 6 bases for V and 0 bases for J; bases not matched to a gene: 4. CDR1 MNHNS and CDR2 SASEGT come from the germline V gene. The CDR3 is 15 residues long. The CDR3 coding sequence is TGTGCCAGCAGCATAGACAGGGCGAACACCGGGGAGCTGTTTTTT. This sequence encodes CASSIDRANTGELFF.

There are a few counts of this clonotype. The chain uses TRBV9 and TRBJ1-1; D is unresolved. Germline V CDR1 and CDR2: SGDLS, YYNGEE. The CDR3 is 13 residues long. Trimming took off 0 bases at V and 5 bases at J, with 8 bases between the two ends. The CDR3 here is CASSVATGTEAFF. The CDR3 nucleotides read TGTGCCAGCAGCGTAGCCACCGGTACTGAAGCTTTCTTT.

The chain has TRBV15 and TRBJ2-2, with a tentative D call TRBD2 (6 bases). The CDR3 consists of 15 residues. In germline, CDR1 is LNHNV, CDR2 YYDKDF (reference sequence). The V and J ends lost 1 base and 6 bases respectively, with 12 bases between them. The CDR3 DNA sequence: TGTGCCACCAGCAGAGCCGGGGGTACGGCCGGGGAGCTGTTTTTT. Translated: CATSRAGGTAGELFF. Full variable domain (missing parts from reference TRBV15 and TRBJ2-2): DAMVIQNPRYQVTQFGKPVTLSCSQTLNHNVMYWYQQKSSQAPKLLFHYYDKDFNNEADTPDNFQSRRPNTSFCFLDIRSPGLGDTAMYLCATSRAGGTAGELFFGEGSRLTVL.

A remark on this clonotype: Since no conserved phenylalanine or tryptophan closes the CDR3, a read error is the likely cause. Because the CDR3's place on the DNA is in doubt, the DNA is left out and the CDR3 is given as listed by TCRdb. The chain has TRBV7-2 and TRBJ2-3; the table's D call TRBD2 went unverified against the DNA. Counting both end residues, the CDR3 totals 18 amino acids. Germline assignment: CDR1 SGHTA and CDR2 FQGNSA. The CDR3 sequence: CASSLGLARSYNEQFFGP.

The table lists this clonotype with many counts. This rearrangement joins TRBV20-1 to TRBJ2-5; maybe TRBD2 (6 bases). CDR1 and CDR2 (germline): DFQATT, SNEGSKA (reference sequence). V lost 5 bases and J lost 11, with 18 bases in between. There are 12 residues in the CDR3. The CDR3 DNA reads as TGCAGTGCTCCACCACTAGCAGATACGCAGTACTTC. This gives the protein CSAPPLADTQYF.

This sequence joins TRBV7-3 and TRBJ2-3; D is perhaps TRBD1 (5 bases). The J call may not be correct, given that the DNA end is closer to TRBJ2-5. Germline V gives CDR1 SGHTA, CDR2 FQGTGA. This CDR3 is 14 amino acids long. The CDR3 spells CASSLVDSQGTQYF. The CDR3 coding sequence is TGTGCCAGCAGCCTCGTCGACAGTCAGGGGACCCAGTACTTC.

This clonotype was recorded a few times. The V and J genes are TRBV19 and TRBJ2-1; 11 bases map to TRBD2. Near its end, the DNA agrees better with TRBJ2-7, so the J call may be wrong. This CDR3 contains 15 residues. CDR1 is LNHDA, CDR2 SQIVND, per germline (reference sequence). The CDR3 nucleotides are TGTGCCAGTAGTCCTAGCGGGGGGACAGGCTACGAGCAGTACTTC. Translating it yields CASSPSGGTGYEQYF.

This clonotype was detected a few times. The V and J genes are TRBV7-2 and TRBJ2-5, with 11 bases matching TRBD2. Per germline, CDR1 SGHTA and CDR2 FQGNSA. The CDR3 is made up of 15 amino acids. J lost 11 bases, V lost 1 base, and 9 bases had no gene match. CDR3 loop: CASSLGSSGRWEQYF. In nucleotides, the CDR3 is TGTGCCAGCAGCTTAGGGTCTAGCGGGAGGTGGGAGCAGTACTTC.

This clonotype has ten or more counts. CDR3 nucleotide sequence: TGTGCCAGCAGCCTAACCGGGTTCCACGAGCAGTACTTC. Its protein is CASSLTGFHEQYF. The rearrangement joins TRBV7-8 to TRBJ2-7; D is unresolved. The CDR3 sequence is 13 residues long. Germline CDR1 is SGHVS and CDR2 is FQNEAQ. With 5 bases removed from V and 5 bases from J, the gap between germline ends came to 13 bases.